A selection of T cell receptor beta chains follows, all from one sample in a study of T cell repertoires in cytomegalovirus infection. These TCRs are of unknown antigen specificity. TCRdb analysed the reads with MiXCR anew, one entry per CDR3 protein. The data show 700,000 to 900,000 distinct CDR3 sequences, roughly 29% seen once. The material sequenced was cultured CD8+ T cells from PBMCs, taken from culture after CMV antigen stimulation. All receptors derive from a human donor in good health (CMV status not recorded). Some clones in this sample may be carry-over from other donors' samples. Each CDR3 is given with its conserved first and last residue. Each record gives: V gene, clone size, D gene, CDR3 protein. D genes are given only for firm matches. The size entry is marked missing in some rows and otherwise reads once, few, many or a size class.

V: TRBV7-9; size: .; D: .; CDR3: CASSPQVAQEPSGNTIYF
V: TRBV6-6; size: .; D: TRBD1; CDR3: CASSYRGPGRSSYNEQFF
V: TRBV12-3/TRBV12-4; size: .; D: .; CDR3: CASSPRTYQETQYF
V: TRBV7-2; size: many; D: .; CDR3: CASSRTTPYQETQYF
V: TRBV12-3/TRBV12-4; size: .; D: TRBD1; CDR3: CATPGGGGHPSPPSSGNTIYF
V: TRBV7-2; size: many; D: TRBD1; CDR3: CASSPYNRGNTEAFF
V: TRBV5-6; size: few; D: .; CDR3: CASSLDRRRAFSYNEQFF
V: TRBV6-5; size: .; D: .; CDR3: CASSLAGASYGYTF
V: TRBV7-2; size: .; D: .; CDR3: CASSLEGGVRLTGTDTQYF
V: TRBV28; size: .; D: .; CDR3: CASSLWVITMNTEAFF
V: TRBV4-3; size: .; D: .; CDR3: CASSQVQVGNEQFF
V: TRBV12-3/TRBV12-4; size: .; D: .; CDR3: CASSLGDTNNEQFF
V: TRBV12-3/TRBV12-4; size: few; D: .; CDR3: CASSPGDRQETQYF
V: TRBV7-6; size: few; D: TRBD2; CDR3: CASRFSGDGTGELFF
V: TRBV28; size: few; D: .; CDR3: CASRERGLTGNTIYF
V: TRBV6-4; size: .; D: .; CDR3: CASSPGAGDYNEQFF
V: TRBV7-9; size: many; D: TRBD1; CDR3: CASGSTGTAEPRSNQPQHF
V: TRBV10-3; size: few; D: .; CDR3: CAISDADMNTEAFF
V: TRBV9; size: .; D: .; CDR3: CASSGSSTNEKLFF